The present T cell receptor (beta chain) was sequenced within a study of human T cells and chemical hapten exposure. In the study overall: On the upper back, patch tests were applied with 0.01% DPC and read at 6 days. Affected patients, primarily female, had alopecia areata, totalis or universalis.

Study outcomes and limitations: Having alopecia, the donors may differ immunologically from healthy people.

About this clonotype: As yet, its antigen is unknown.

The J segment lost 0 bases and the V segment lost 6 bases, leaving 9 bases of the junction unmatched. CDR1 is MDHEN, CDR2 SYDVKM, per germline. The CDR3 loop spans 16 amino acids. TCRdb re-analysed the RACE reads in MiXCR, keeping a single row per CDR3 protein. The sample has 210,000 or so distinct CDR3 sequences, around 23% seen once. The sample's time point: patch test 3, about 24 weeks after DPC sensitization. As to treatment: therapeutic diphenylcyclopropenone sensitization with weekly scalp DPC. Donors were 18 to 70-year-old alopecia patients suitable for DPC. The sequence came from a woman in her thirties or forties with alopecia areata. Some clones in this sample may be carry-over from other donors' samples. The chain has TRBV28 and TRBJ1-1; 8 nucleotides align to TRBD1. Sample: whole blood, taken in connection with sensitization to the hapten diphenylcyclopropenone (DPC). The CDR3 DNA follows: TGTGCCAGCAGGCACGACAGGGGCAAATTGAACACTGAAGCTTTCTTT. It encodes CASRHDRGKLNTEAFF.